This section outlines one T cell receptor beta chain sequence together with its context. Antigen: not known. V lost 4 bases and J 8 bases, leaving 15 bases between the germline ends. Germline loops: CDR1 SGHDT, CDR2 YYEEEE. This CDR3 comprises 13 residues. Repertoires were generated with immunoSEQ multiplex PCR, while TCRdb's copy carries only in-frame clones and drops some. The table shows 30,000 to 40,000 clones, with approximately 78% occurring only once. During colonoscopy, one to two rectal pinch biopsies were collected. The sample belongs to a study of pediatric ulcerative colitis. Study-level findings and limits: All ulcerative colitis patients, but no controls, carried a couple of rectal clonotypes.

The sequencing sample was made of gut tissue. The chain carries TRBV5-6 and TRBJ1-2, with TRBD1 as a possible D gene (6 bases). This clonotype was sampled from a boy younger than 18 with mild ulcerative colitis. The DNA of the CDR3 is TGTGCCAGCAGCGAACGGGGGGGCAGAGGCTACACCTTC. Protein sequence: CASSERGGRGYTF.